The sequence of this TCR beta chain was determined in a study of shared clonotypes between healthy human individuals. Study-wide context: For every donor, three CD4 naive, three CD4 memory, two CD8 naive and one CD8 memory plates were used.

TCRdb keeps only in-frame clones here, not all; method: immunoSEQ multiplex PCR. The top ten clones hold more than 1.5% of a sample with under 850,000 clones, 55% to 80% of them seen once. This clone was seen only a few times. CDR1 is LNHDA and CDR2 is SQIVND in the germline V gene (reference sequence). Trimming removed 3 bases at V and 6 bases at J, with 18 bases between. The CDR3 spans 15 residues. The sequenced sample consisted of memory CD4+ T cells sorted from blood. Subset meaning: CD45RA-negative fraction. This TCR was sampled from a woman in her 30s in good health. This sequence joins TRBV19 and TRBJ2-7; a weak D match, TRBD2 (6 bases). CDR3 nucleotide sequence: TGTGCCAGTAGTATCGCTGGGACTGCTTCACCCGAGCAGTACTTC. This translates into CASSIAGTASPEQYF.